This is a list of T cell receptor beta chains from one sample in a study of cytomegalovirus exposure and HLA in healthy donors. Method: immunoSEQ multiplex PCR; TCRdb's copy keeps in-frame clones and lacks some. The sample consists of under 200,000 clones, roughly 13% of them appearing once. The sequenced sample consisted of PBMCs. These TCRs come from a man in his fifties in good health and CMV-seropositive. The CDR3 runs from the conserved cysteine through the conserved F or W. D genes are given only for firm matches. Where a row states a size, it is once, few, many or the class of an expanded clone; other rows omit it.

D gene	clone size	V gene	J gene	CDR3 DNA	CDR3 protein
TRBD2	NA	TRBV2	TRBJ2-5	TGTGCCAGCAATCCTAGCGGGGGAAGCCAAGAGACCCAGTACTTC	CASNPSGGSQETQYF
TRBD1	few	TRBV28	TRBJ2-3	TGTGCCAGCAGTCCTCTTGGGACAGGGGAAGGGGATACGCAGTATTTT	CASSPLGTGEGDTQYF
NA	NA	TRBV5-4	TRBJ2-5	TGTGCAGGGGGGGCGAGCGGTTTGGAGACCCAGTACTTC	CAGGASGLETQYF
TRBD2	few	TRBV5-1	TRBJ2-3	TGCGCCAGCAGCTCAGCCGCTAGCGGGGGGGCAACAGATACGCAGTATTTT	CASSSAASGGATDTQYF
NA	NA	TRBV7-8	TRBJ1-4	TGTGCCAGCAGCCCTACCCGGGGAAATGAAAAACTGTTTTTT	CASSPTRGNEKLFF
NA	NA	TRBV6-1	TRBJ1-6	TGTGCCAGCCTTCCATCCGCAGGGGAAGGTTCACCCCTCCACTTT	CASLPSAGEGSPLHF
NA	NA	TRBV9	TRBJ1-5	TGTGCCAGCAGCGGGGGGCAGGGGAGCAATCAGCCCCAGCATTTT	CASSGGQGSNQPQHF
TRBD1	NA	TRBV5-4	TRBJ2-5	TGTGCCAGCAGCTTGGTAACGCAGGGGGATGAGACCCAGTACTTC	CASSLVTQGDETQYF
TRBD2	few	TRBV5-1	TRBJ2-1	TGCGCCAGCAGCTCGGGACTAGCGGGGGGGCATGAGCAGTTCTTC	CASSSGLAGGHEQFF
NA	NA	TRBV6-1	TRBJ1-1	TGTGCCAGCAGTTTCACAGGGAGTCAAGCTTTCTTT	CASSFTGSQAFF
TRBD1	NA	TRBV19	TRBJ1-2	TGTGCCAGTAGTCCCCGGGACAGGGTAACTGGCTACACCTTC	CASSPRDRVTGYTF
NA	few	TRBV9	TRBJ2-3	TGTGCCAGCAGCGTAGAACAGGGTATAGGAGATACGCAGTATTTT	CASSVEQGIGDTQYF